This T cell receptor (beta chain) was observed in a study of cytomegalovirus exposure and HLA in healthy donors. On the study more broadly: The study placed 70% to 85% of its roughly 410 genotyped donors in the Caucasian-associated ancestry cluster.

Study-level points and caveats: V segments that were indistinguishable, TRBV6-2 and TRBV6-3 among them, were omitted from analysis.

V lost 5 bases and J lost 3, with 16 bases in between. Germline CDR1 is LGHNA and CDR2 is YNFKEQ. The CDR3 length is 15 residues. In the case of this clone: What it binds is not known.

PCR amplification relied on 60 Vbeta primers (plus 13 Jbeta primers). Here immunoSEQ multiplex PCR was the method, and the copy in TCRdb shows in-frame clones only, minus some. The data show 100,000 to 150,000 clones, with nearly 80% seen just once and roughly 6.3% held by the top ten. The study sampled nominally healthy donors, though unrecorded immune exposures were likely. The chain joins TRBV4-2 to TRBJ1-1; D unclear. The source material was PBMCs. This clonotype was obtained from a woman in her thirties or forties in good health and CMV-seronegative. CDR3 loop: CASSSPTAPYTEAFF. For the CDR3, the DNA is TGTGCCAGCAGCTCGCCTACCGCACCATACACTGAAGCTTTCTTT.